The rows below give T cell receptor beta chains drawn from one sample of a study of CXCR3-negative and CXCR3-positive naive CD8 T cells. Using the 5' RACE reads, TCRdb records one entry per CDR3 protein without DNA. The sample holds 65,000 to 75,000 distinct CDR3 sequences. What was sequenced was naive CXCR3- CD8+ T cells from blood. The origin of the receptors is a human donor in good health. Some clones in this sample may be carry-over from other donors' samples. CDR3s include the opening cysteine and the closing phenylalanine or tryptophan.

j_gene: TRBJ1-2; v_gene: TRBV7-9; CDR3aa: CASSRGEDYGYTF
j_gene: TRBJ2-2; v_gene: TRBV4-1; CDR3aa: CASSQSRGGNTGELFF
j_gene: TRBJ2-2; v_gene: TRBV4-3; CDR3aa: CASSQSAGVDTGELFF
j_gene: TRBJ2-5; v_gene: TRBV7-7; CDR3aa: CASSQTRGGQETQYF
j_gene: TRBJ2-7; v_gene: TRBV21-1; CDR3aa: CASSNTVALSSYEQYF
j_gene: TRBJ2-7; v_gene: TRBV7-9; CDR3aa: CASSSGEGVYEQYF
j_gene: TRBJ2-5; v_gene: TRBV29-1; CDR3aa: CSVVTGWNLETQYF
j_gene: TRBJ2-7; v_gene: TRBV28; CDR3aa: CASRTRGYEQYF
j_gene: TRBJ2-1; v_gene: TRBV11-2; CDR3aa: CASSFQGLAYNEQFF
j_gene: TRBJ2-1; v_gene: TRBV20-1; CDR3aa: CSARTGVRNNEQFF
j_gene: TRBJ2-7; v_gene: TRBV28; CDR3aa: CASSLRTSSYEQYF
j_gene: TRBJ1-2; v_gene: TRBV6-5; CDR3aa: CASGWGQGYRDGYTF
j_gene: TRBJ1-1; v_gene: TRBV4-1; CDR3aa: CASSAGQGLNTEAFF
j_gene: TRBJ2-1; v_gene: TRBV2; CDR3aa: CATRIDRASYNEQFF
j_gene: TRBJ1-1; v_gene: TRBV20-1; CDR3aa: CSSWSGPITEAFF
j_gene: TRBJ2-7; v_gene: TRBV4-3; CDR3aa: CASSQDRAGGSYEQYF
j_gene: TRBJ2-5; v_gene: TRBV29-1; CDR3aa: CSVEGVASGEYLQETQYF
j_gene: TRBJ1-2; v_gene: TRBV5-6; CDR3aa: CASSLPGGGYTF
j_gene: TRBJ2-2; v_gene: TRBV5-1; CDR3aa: CASSLWTDNTGELFF
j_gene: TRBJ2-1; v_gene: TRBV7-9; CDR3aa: CASSFSTSPNEQFF
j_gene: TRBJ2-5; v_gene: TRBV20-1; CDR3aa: CSATRRGLAEETQYF
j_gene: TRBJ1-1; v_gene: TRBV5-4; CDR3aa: CASNVRGSEAFF
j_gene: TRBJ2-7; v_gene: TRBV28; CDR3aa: CASSTYRSSYEQYF
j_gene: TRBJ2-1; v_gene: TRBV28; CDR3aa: CASSPRLVRNNEQFF
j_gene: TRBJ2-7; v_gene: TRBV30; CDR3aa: CALTRDRGDEQYF
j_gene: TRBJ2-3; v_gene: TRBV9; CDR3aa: CASSVAGTDTQYF
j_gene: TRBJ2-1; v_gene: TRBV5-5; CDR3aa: CASTHTDRYNEQFF
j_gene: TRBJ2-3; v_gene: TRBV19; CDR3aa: CASSLQGDTQYF
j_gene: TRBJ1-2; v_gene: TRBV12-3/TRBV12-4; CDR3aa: CASSLTGKGYTF
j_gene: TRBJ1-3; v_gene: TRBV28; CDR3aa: CASSLPPSEGETGNTIYF
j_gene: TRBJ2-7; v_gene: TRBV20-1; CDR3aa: CSARGGVEYEQYF
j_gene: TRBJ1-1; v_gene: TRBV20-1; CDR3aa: CSASHVNTEAFF
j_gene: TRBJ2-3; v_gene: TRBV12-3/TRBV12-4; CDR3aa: CASTSTDTQYF
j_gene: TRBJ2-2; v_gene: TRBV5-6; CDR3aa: CASCDSRVTGELFF
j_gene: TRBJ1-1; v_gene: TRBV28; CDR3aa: CASSERQGWGTEAFF
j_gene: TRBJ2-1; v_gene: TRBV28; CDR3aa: CASSQDRGGEQFF
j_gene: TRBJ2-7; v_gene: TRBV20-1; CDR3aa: CSAGDGSGSNEQYF
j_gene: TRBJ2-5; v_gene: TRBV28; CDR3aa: CASSLFRIETQYF
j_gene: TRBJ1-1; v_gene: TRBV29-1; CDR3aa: CSVARGGSSEAFF
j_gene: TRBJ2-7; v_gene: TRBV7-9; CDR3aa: CASSLVLAAAYEQYF
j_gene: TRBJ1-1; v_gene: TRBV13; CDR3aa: CASSLGGTAGEAFF
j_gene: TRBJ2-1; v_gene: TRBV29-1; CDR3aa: CSVPGQGAHEQFF
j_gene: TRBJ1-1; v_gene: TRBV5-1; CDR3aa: CASSPTMNTEAFF
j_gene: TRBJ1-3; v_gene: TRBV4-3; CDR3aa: CASSQDHRVPGNTIYF
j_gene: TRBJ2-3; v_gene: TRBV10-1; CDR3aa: CASSPTAGGTDTQYF
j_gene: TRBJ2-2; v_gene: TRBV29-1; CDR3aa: CSVELAGGPNTGELFF
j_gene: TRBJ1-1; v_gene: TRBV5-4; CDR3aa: CASSLTGGTEAFF
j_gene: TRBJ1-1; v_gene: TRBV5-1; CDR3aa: CASSSGMNTEAFF
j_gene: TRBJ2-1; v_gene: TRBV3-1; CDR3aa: CASSQPGGGGEDEQFF
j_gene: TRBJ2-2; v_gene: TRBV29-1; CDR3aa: CSVEGRVNTGELFF
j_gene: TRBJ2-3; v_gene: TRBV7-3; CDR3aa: CASSFTGGGLDTQYF
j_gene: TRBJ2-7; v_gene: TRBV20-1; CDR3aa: CSARAFGGATYEQYF
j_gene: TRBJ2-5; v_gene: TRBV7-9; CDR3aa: CASSSTRGLAGALQETQYF
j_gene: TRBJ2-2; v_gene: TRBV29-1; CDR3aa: CSVVGIPGTGDTHTGELFF